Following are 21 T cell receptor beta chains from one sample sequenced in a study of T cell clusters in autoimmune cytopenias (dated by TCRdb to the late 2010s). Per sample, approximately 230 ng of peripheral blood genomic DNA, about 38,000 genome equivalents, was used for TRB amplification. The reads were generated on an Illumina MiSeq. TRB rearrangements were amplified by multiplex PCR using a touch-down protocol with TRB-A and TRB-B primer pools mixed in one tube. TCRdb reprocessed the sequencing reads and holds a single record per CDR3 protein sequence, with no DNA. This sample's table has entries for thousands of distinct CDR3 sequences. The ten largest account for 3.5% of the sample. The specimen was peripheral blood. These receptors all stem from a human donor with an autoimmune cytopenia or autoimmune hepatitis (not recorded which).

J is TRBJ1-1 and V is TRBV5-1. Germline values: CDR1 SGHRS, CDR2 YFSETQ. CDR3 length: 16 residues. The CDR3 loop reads CASSVTGPLLDTEAFF.

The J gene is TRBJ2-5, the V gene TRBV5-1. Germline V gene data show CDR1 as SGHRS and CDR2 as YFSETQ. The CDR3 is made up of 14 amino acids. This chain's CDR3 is CASSLLPGWETQYF.

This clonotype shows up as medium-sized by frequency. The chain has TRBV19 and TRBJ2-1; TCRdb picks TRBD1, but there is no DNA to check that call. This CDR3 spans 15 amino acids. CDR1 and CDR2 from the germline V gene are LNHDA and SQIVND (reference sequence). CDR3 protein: CASTLQGGGKDEQFF.

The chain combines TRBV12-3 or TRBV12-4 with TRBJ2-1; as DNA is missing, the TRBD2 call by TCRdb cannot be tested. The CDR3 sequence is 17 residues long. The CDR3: CASSSRGSGDTYNEQFF.

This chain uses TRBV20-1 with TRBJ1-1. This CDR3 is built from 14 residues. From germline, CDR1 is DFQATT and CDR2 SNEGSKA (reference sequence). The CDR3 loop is CSARTGSQIPEAFF.

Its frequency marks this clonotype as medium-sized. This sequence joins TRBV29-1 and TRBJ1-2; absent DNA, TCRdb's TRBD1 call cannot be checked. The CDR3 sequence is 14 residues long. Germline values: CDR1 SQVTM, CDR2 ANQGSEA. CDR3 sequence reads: CSVVGAGTSLSYSF.

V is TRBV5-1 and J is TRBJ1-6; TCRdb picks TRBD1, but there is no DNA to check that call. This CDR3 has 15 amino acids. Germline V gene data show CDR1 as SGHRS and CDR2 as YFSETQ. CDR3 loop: CASSWWTGSNSPLHF.

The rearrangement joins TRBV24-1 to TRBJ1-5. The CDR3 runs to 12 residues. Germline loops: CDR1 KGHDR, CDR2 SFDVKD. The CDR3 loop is CATSDSLGPQHF.

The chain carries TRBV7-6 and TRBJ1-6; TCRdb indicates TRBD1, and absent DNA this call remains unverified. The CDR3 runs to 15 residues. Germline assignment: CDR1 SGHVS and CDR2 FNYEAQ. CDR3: CASSLYGGLGSPLHF.

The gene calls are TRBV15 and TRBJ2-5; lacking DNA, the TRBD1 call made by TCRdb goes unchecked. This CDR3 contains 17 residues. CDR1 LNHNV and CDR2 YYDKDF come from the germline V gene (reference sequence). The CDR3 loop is CATSREAPGGAQETQYF.

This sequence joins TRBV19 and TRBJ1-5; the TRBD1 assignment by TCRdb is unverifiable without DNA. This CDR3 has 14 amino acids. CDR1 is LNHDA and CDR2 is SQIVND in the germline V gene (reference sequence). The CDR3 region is CASSPPLSNQPQHF.

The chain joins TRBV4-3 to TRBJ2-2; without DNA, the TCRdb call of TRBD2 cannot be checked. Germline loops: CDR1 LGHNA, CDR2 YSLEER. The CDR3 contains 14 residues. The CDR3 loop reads CASSQGDLARELFF.

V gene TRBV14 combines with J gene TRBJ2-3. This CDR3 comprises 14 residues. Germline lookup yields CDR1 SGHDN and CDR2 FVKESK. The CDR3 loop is CASSLGLRADTQYF.

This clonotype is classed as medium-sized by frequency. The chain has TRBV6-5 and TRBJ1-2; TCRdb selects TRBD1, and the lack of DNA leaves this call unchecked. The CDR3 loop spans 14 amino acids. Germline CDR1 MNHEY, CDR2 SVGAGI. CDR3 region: CASRRSQGNYGYTF.

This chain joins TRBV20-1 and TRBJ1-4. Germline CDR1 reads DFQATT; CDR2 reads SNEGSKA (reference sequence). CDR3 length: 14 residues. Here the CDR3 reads CSAKTAATNEKLFF.

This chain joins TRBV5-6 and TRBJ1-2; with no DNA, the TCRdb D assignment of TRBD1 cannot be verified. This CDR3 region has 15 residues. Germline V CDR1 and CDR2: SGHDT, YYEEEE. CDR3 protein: CASSTLGGLNYGYTF.

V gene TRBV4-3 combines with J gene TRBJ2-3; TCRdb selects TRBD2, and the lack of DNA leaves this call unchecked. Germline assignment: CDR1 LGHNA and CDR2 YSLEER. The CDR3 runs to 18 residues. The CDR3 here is CASSQRLRVAGKTDTQYF.

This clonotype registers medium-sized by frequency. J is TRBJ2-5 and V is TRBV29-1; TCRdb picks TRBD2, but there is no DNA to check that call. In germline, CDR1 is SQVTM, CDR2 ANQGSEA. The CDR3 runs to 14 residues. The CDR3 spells CSVVNSGGDETQYF.

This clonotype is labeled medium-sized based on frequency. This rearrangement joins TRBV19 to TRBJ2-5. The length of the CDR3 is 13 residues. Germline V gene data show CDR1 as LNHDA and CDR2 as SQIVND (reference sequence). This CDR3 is CASSISGQETQYF.

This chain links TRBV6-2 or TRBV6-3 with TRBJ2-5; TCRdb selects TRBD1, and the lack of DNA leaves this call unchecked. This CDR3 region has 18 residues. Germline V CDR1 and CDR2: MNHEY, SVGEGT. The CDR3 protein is CASRPLTGVDGVKETQYF.

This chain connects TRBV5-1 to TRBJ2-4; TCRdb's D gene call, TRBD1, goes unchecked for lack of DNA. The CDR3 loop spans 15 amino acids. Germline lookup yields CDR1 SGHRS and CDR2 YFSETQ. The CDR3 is CASSLAGQGEDIQYF.